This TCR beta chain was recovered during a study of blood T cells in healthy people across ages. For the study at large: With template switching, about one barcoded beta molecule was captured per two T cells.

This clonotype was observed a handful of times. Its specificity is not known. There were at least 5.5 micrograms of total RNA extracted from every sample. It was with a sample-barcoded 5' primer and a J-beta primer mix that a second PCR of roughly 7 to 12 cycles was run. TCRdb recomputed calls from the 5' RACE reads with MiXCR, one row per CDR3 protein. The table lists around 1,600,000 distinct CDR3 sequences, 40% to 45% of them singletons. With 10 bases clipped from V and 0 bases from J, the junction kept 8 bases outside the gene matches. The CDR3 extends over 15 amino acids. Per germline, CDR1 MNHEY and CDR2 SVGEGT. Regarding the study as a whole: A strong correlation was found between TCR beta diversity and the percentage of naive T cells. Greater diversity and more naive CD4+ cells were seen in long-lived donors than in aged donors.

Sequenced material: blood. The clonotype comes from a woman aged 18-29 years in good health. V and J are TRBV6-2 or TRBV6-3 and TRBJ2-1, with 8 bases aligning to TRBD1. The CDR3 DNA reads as TGTGCCATCTCGGACAGGGTGACCTCCTACAATGAGCAGTTCTTC. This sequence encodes CAISDRVTSYNEQFF.